This T cell receptor beta chain was identified during a study of blood T cell repertoires in COVID-19. Study processing details: It was from reference gene primer amplification that nucleated cell counts were estimated. TCRdb's copy holds only in-frame clones and misses some; the assay was immunoSEQ multiplex PCR. Clone size and the V and J calls come from that table; the DNA yielded D and trimming. Of tens of thousands of clones in the sample, over 65% were seen once. The length of the CDR3 is 16 residues. V was pared by 5 bases and J by 5 bases, with 10 bases of the junction left unmatched. From germline, CDR1 is SNHLY and CDR2 FYNNEI.

Sample: peripheral blood. The chain uses TRBV2 and TRBJ2-5, with 11 bases that match TRBD1. This receptor was obtained from a human donor in a cohort sampled during active COVID-19. The chain's CDR3 is CASSTHGQGAWETQYF. The CDR3 DNA reads as TGTGCCAGCAGTACCCACGGACAGGGGGCATGGGAGACCCAGTACTTC.